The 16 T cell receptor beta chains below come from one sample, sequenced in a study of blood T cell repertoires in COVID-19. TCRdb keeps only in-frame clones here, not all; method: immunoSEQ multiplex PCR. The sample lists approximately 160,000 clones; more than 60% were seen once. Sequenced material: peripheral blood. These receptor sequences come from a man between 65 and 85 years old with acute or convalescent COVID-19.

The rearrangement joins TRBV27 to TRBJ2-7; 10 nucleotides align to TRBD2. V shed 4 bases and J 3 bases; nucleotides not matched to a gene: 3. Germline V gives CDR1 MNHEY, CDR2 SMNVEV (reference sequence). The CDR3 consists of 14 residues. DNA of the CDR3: TGTGCCAGCAGTTATACTAGCGGGGACTACGAGCAGTACTTC. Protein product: CASSYTSGDYEQYF.

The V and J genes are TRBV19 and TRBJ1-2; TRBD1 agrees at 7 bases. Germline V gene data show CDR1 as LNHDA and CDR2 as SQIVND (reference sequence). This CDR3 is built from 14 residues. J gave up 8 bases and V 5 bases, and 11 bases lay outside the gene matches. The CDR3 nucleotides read TGTGCCAGTAGTCTGTCGACAGGGTATGGGGGCTACACCTTC. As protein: CASSLSTGYGGYTF.

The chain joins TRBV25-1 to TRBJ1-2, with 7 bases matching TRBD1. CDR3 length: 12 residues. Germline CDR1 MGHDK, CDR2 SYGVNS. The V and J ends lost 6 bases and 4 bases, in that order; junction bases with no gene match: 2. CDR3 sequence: CASSRTGYGYTF. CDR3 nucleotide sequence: TGTGCCAGCAGCCGGACAGGCTATGGCTACACCTTC.

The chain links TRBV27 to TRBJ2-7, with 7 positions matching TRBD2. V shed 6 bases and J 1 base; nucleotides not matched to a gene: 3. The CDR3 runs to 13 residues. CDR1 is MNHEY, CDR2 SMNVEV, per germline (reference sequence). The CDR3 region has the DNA TGTGCCAGCAGCACCGGGGGGTCCTACGAGCAGTACTTC. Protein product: CASSTGGSYEQYF.

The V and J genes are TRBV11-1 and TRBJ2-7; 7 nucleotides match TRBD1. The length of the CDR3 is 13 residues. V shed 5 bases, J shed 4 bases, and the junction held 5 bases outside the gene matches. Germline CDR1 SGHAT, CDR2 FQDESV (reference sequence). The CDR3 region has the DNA TGTGCCAGCAGCGCGCGACAGGGATACGAGCAGTACTTC. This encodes CASSARQGYEQYF.

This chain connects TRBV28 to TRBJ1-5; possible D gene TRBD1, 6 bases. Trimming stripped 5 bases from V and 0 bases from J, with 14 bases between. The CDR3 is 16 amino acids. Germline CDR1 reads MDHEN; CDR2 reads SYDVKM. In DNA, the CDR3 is TGTGCCAGCAGTCCACAAACAGGGAATAGCAATCAGCCCCAGCATTTT. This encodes CASSPQTGNSNQPQHF.

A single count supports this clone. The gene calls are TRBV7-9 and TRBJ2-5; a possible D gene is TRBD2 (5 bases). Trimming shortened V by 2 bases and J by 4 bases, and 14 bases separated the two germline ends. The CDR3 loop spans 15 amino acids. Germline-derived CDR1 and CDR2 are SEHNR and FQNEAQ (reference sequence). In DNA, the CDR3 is TGTGCCAGCAGCTTACTCTCCGGGGTAGGAGAGACCCAGTACTTC. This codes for CASSLLSGVGETQYF.

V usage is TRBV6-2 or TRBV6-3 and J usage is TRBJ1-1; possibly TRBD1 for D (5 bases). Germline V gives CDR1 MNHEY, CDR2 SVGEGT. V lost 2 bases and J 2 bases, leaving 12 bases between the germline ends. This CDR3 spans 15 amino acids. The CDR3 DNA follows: TGTGCCAGCAGTTACCTGGCAGGGCCCAACACTGAAGCTTTCTTT. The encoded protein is CASSYLAGPNTEAFF.

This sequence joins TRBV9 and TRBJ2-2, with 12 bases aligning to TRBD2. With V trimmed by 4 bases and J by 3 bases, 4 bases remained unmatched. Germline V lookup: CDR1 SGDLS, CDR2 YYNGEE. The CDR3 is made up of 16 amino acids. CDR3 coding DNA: TGTGCCAGCAGCCTCCGACTAGCGGGAGACACCGGGGAGCTGTTTTTT. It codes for CASSLRLAGDTGELFF.

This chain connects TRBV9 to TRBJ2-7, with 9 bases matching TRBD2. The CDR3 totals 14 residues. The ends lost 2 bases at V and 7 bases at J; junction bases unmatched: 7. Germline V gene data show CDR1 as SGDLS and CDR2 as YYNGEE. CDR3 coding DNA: TGTGCCAGCAGCGTTGCGGGAGGGCCGGGGGAGCAGTACTTC. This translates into CASSVAGGPGEQYF. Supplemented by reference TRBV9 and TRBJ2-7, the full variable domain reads DSGVTQTPKHLITATGQRVTLRCSPRSGDLSVYWYQQSLDQGLQFLIQYYNGEERAKGNILERFSAQQFPDLHSELNLSSLELGDSALYFCASSVAGGPGEQYFGPGTRLTVT.

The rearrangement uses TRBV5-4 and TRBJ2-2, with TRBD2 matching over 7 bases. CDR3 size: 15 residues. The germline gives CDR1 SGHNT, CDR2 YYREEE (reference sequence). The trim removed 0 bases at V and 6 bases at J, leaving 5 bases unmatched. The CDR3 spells CASSLGGRVSGELFF. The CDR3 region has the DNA TGTGCCAGCAGCTTGGGAGGGAGGGTGTCCGGGGAGCTGTTTTTT.

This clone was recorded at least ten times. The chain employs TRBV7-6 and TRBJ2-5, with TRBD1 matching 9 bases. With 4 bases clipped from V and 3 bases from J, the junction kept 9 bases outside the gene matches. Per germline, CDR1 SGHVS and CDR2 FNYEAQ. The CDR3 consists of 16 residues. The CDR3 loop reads CASSSGGQGKEETQYF. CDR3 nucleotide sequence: TGTGCCAGCAGCTCTGGGGGACAGGGAAAAGAAGAGACCCAGTACTTC.

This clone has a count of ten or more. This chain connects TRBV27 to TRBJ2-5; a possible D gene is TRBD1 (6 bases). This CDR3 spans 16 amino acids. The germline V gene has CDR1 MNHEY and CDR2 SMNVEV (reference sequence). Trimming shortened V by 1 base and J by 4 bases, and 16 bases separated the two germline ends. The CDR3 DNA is TGTGCCAGCAGTTTATGGGGCCCCCCACAGGGAGAGACCCAGTACTTC. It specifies CASSLWGPPQGETQYF.

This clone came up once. This CDR3 is CASRTGGDYEQYF. In DNA form, the CDR3 reads TGTGCCAGCCGGACAGGGGGTGATTACGAGCAGTACTTC. The genes are TRBV27 and TRBJ2-7; 10 positions agree with TRBD1. Trimming at V came to 8 bases and at J to 4 bases, leaving 5 bases not matched to a gene. The CDR3 spans 13 residues. Looked up from germline, CDR1 is MNHEY and CDR2 is SMNVEV (reference sequence).

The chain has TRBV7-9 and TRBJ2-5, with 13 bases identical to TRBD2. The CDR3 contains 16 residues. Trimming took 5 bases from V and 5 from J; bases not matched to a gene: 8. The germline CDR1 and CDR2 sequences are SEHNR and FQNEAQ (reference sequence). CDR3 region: CASSPMGLAGMETQYF. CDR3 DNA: TGTGCCAGCAGCCCTATGGGACTAGCGGGGATGGAGACCCAGTACTTC.

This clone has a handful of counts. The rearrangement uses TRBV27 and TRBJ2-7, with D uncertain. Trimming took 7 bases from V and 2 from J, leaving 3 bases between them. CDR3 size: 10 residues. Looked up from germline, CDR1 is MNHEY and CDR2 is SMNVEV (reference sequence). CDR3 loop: CASTTYEQYF. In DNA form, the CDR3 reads TGTGCCAGCACAACCTACGAGCAGTACTTC.